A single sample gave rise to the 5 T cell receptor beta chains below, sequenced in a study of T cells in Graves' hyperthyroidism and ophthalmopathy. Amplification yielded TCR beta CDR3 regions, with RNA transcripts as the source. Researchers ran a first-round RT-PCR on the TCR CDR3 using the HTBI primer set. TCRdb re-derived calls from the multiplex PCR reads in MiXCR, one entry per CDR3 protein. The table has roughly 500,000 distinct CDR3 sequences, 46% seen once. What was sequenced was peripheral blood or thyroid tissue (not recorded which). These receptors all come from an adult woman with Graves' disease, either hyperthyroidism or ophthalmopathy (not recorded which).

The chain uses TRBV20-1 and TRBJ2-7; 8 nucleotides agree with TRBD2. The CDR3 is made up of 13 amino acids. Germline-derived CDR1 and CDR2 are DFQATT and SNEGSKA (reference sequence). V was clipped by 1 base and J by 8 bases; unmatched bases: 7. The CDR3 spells CSARVSGGRKQYF. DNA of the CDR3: TGCAGTGCTAGAGTGAGCGGGGGCCGCAAGCAGTACTTC.

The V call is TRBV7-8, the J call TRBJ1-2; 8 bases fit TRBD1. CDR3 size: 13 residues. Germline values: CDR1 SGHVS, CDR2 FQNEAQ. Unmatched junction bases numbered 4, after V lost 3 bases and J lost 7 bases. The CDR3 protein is CASSLDRDTGYTF. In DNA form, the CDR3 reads TGTGCCAGCAGCTTGGACAGGGACACTGGCTACACCTTC.

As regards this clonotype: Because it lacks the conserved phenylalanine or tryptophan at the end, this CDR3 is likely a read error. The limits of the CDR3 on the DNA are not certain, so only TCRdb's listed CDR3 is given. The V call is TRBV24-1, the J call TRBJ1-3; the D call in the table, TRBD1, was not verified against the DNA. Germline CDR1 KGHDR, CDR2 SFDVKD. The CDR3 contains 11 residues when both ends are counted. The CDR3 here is CATSDSGVTDT.

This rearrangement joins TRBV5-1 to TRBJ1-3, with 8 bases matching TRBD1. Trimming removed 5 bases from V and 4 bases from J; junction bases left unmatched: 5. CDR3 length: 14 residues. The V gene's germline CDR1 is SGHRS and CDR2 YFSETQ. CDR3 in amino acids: CASRPDRVGNTIYF. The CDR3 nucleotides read TGCGCCAGCAGACCGGACAGGGTGGGAAACACCATATATTTT.

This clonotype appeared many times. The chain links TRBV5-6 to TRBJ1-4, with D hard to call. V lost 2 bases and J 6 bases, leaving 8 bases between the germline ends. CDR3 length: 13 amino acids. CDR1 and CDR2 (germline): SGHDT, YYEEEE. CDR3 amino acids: CASSFGRDEKLFF. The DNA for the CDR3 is TGTGCCAGCAGCTTCGGGCGAGATGAAAAACTGTTTTTT.